This TCR beta chain derives from a study of T cell changes during pregnancy in multiple sclerosis. The CDR3 is made up of 14 amino acids. Germline lookup yields CDR1 KGHSH and CDR2 LQKENI. V gave up 3 bases and J gave up 6 bases; unmatched junction bases: 7. Sequencing used immunoSEQ multiplex PCR; TCRdb keeps in-frame clones, though not all of them. The sample consists of roughly 61,000 clones, about 88% of them appearing once. The chain has TRBV18 and TRBJ1-1; TRBD1 matches at 7 bases. The TCR was taken from a female donor in good health, enrolled as a control in a pregnancy study. The starting material was peripheral blood, obtained in the first trimester of pregnancy. CDR3 region: CASSPTRDSAEAFF. The CDR3 bases are TGTGCCAGCTCACCTACCCGGGACAGCGCTGAAGCTTTCTTT.